The TCR beta chain described here comes from a study of cytomegalovirus exposure and HLA in healthy donors. Study-level results: For cytomegalovirus status, the classifier reportedly gave diagnoses with high specificity and sensitivity.

In regard to this clone: Its antigen remains unidentified.

With 60 Vbeta and 13 Jbeta primers, the PCR was carried out. The repertoire was sequenced with immunoSEQ multiplex PCR; TCRdb's copy has only in-frame clones and lacks some. The sample lists about 140,000 clones, 77% seen once, with under 2% in the top ten. The clonotype originates from a female donor in good health and CMV-seronegative. Sequencing input: PBMCs.

DNA of the CDR3: TGTGCCAGCAGTCTGACAGGGCCTCGGTGTGAAGCTTTCTTT. Translating it yields CASSLTGPRCEAFF. The rearrangement joins TRBV6-5 to TRBJ1-1; 7 bases fit TRBD1. Germline lookup yields CDR1 MNHEY and CDR2 SVGAGI. Germline trimming cut 5 bases from V and 7 bases from J; bases unmatched to any gene: 10. The CDR3 sequence is 14 residues long.